This is a list of T cell receptor beta chains from one sample in a study of cytomegalovirus exposure and HLA in healthy donors. Some clones are missing from TCRdb's copy, which holds only in-frame ones; the method was immunoSEQ multiplex PCR. Of tens of thousands of clones detected, over 70% appear once; the ten largest clones hold approximately 5.4%. Sequencing used PBMCs. These receptors all come from a male donor in good health and CMV-seropositive. CDR3s include the opening cysteine and the closing phenylalanine or tryptophan. The D gene is left open where the match is weak. Some rows mark clone size as missing; the rest say once, few, many or name a class of expanded clone.

abundance | j_gene | v_gene | d_gene | CDR3nt | CDR3aa
NA | TRBJ1-3 | TRBV7-2 | NA | TGTGCCAGCAGCTTAGGGCGGGGGTCTTCGAGCTCTGGAAACACCATATATTTT | CASSLGRGSSSSGNTIYF
once | TRBJ2-5 | TRBV7-9 | TRBD1 | TGTGCCAGCAGCTTAGGTTGGACAGGGGGTCTGGAGACCCAGTACTTC | CASSLGWTGGLETQYF
NA | TRBJ2-1 | TRBV7-6 | TRBD1 | TGTGCCAGCAGCTTAGAGTCCGGGACAGCCTGGGGTGAGCAGTTCTTC | CASSLESGTAWGEQFF
NA | TRBJ2-2 | TRBV18 | NA | TGTGCCAGAAGGGGCACCGGGGAGCTGTTTTTT | CARRGTGELFF
NA | TRBJ2-6 | TRBV29-1 | NA | TGCAGCGTTGAAGATTCCGGCAGGGGCTGGGGAGGGGCCAACGTCCTGACTTTC | CSVEDSGRGWGGANVLTF
NA | TRBJ2-2 | TRBV5-1 | NA | TGCGCCAGCACCTCCGCGAACACCGGGGAGCTGTTTTTT | CASTSANTGELFF
NA | TRBJ1-1 | TRBV5-5 | TRBD1 | TGTGCCAGCAGCTTGGAGGCAGGGGGCCTTGAAGCTTTCTTT | CASSLEAGGLEAFF
NA | TRBJ2-1 | TRBV7-2 | TRBD2 | TGTGCCAGCACACAGCGGGGAAACTACAATGAGCAGTTCTTC | CASTQRGNYNEQFF
NA | TRBJ2-7 | TRBV4-1 | NA | TGCGCCAGCAGCCAAGTAGGGGCAGATTACGAGCAGTACTTC | CASSQVGADYEQYF
NA | TRBJ2-7 | TRBV2 | NA | TGTGCCAGCAGCCTCCACGAGCAGTACTTC | CASSLHEQYF
NA | TRBJ1-2 | TRBV4-3 | NA | TGCGCCAGCAGCCAAGAGGGGCAGGGCTTGTATGGCTACACCTTC | CASSQEGQGLYGYTF
NA | TRBJ2-5 | TRBV7-2 | TRBD2 | TGTGCCAGCAGCGGGTTTCGCGGGGGGGCGGAGACCCAGTACTTC | CASSGFRGGAETQYF
NA | TRBJ2-7 | TRBV5-6 | TRBD1 | TGTGCCAGCAGCTACCGGACAGGCCCCTACGAGCAGTACTTC | CASSYRTGPYEQYF
NA | TRBJ2-1 | TRBV2 | TRBD2 | TGTGCCAGCAGTGTTTACAGCGGGGGGGCCTGTGAGCAGTTCTTC | CASSVYSGGACEQFF
NA | TRBJ2-2 | TRBV7-3 | NA | TGTGCCAGCAGCTCCGGGTGGTCCGGGGAGCTGTTTTTT | CASSSGWSGELFF
NA | TRBJ2-6 | TRBV5-1 | NA | TGCGCCAGCAGCTTGGACAGCTCTGGGGCCAACGTCCTGACTTTC | CASSLDSSGANVLTF
NA | TRBJ1-2 | TRBV4-1 | NA | TGCGCCAGCAGCCAATCAGGGAACTATGGCTACACCTTC | CASSQSGNYGYTF
NA | TRBJ2-7 | TRBV28 | NA | TGTGCCAGCACCGAACTCCACCCCCAATACGAGCAGTACTTC | CASTELHPQYEQYF
NA | TRBJ1-1 | TRBV5-6 | TRBD1 | TGTGCCAGCAGCTTATTGTCAGGGGGCTGGAACGCTGAAGCTTTCTTT | CASSLLSGGWNAEAFF
NA | TRBJ1-2 | TRBV7-9 | NA | TGTGCCAGCAGCGCGAACAGGGATGGCTACACCTTC | CASSANRDGYTF
few | TRBJ2-1 | TRBV11-2 | NA | TGTGCCAGCAGCTCCGAACAGGGTCCCTATACGGATGAGCAGTTCTTC | CASSSEQGPYTDEQFF
NA | TRBJ1-1 | TRBV25-1 | TRBD1 | TGTGCCAGCAGTGAGCGGGACAGCTCCATGAACACTGAAGCTTTCTTT | CASSERDSSMNTEAFF
NA | TRBJ2-1 | TRBV5-1 | TRBD2 | TGCGCCAGCAGCTTGAGCGGGGGGGCCTGGGATGAGCAGTTCTTC | CASSLSGGAWDEQFF
NA | TRBJ1-5 | TRBV5-8 | NA | TGTGCCAGCAGCGCAGGTCTCGGCCAGCCCCAGCATTTT | CASSAGLGQPQHF
NA | TRBJ1-1 | TRBV11-2 | NA | TGTGCCAGCAGCTTAGGAACCCTCCCAAGCGCTTTCTTT | CASSLGTLPSAFF
NA | TRBJ1-2 | TRBV5-1 | TRBD1 | TGCGCCAGCAGCTTGCAGGGGGCGCAGGGCTACACCTTC | CASSLQGAQGYTF
NA | TRBJ2-6 | TRBV19 | NA | TGTGCCACTCAGATGCTAGGTGGGGCCAACGTCCTGACTTTC | CATQMLGGANVLTF
NA | TRBJ1-2 | TRBV18 | TRBD1 | TGTGCCAGCTCAACACAGGGGGTTAATGGCTACACCTTC | CASSTQGVNGYTF
NA | TRBJ2-7 | TRBV7-9 | TRBD1 | TGTGCCAGCACTCTCGGGTCAGGGGGCGAGCAGTACTTC | CASTLGSGGEQYF
NA | TRBJ1-1 | TRBV13 | NA | TGTGCCAGCAGCTCGTTGGGAGGTTCTGAAGCTTTCTTT | CASSSLGGSEAFF
NA | TRBJ1-6 | TRBV7-9 | NA | TGTGCCAGCAGCCCTCCCAGGGCCCATTCACCCCTCCACTTT | CASSPPRAHSPLHF
medium-sized | TRBJ1-1 | TRBV11-2 | NA | TGTGCCAGCAGCTACCAGGGATTTGAAGCTTTCTTT | CASSYQGFEAFF